This T cell receptor (beta chain) was obtained from a study of cytomegalovirus exposure and HLA in healthy donors (TCRdb year 2017). Background on the whole study: An earlier analysis of 587 of the donors reported 276 Gb of sequence data and around 110 million unique TCR beta sequences obtained from about 179 million T cells. Among roughly 370 genotyped donors of the cohort, an average of about 240,000 unique TCR beta nucleotide sequences were sequenced per donor, 15% to 20% of them non-productive. An earlier analysis of a few hundred of the donors applied high-throughput TCR beta sequencing to assess whether each TCR beta V gene segment acted as functional or pseudogenic. A later analysis re-examined previously published TCR beta repertoires from 500 to 700 donors and added high-resolution HLA genotyping to investigate patterns of TCR occurrence. Rather than using new phenotypic data, the later analysis identified candidate immune exposures from TCR beta sequences and from how often those sequences occurred across donors. A later genetic analysis used genome-wide SNP genotypes for about 60% of the roughly 700 donors, treating that subset as a discovery cohort. Both class I and class II loci were covered by HLA typing, at four-digit resolution. Donor age, sex, ethnicity and CMV serostatus were compiled alongside the repertoire data. The aim of the study was to test whether cataloging public T cell receptors could identify signatures of past pathogen exposure. The study used immunosequencing to profile the T cell repertoires of approximately 630 subjects and linked those repertoires to cytomegalovirus serostatus. In addition to the first cohort of 650 to 750 subjects, a separate validation cohort of 120 different subjects was used. All discovery cohort repertoires had been generated using a single sequencing platform. Of the roughly 400 genotyped donors, over 65% fell in the genetic ancestry cluster associated with self-reported Caucasian donors. Roughly 5 DR-DQ haplotypes were handled as single units for association and clustering because linkage in the cohort was strong. An early release covering approximately 600 HLA-typed donors comprised about 310 gigabases of sequencing data and approximately 85 million unique TCR sequences. Typing coverage differed by locus: A, B, C, DRB1 and DQB1 were typed in roughly 620-630 donors, DQA1 in about 500, DPA1 in some 610, and DPB1 in 450 to 490. To predict cytomegalovirus infection status, the study brought together high-throughput TCR immunosequencing, statistical association of individual TCRs with disease status, and machine learning.

Beyond this particular receptor, the publication reports: The only immune exposure information available for the cohort was CMV serostatus. Some IMGT-functional V segments, including TRBV6-2 and TRBV6-3, could not be distinguished by the 87-base-pair reads and were therefore excluded. A later analysis associated about 17,000 TCR beta sequences with specific HLA alleles at a false discovery rate of 0.05. According to the authors, the approach could potentially be generalized to other disease states and immunological phenotypes. Because HLA typing was missing for some donors at each locus, association tests included only the typed subset. Correlated functional status among segregating V segments might be attributable to linkage disequilibrium, but an unknown experimental factor could not be ruled out. The study gave a list of about 150 TCR beta chains associated with cytomegalovirus. In both the original and validation cohorts, the classifier was reported to diagnose cytomegalovirus status with high specificity and sensitivity. A later analysis reported that several top co-occurrence clusters appeared linked to parvovirus B19, influenza, CMV and Epstein-Barr virus. A further reported finding was that TCR beta sequences accurately predicted the HLA-A and HLA-B alleles for most subjects in the first cohort. In this cohort, only TCR beta chains were sequenced, and detectable features were limited by the absence of alpha or paired-chain data. Strong co-occurrence of HLA alleles, especially DR and DQ, made assigning TCR associations to individual alleles difficult. A few of the identified cytomegalovirus-associated TCR beta chains were confirmed in vitro to be specific for cytomegalovirus antigens. According to a later genetic analysis, donors in an Asian-associated ancestry cluster had fewer N-insertions in productive TCRs than the approximately 690-donor mean. Most TCR sequences were observed very rarely across donors, whereas some public TCRs were present in many individuals. An earlier analysis of approximately 600 of the donors showed that most TCR beta V segments appeared in productive rearrangements either about 87% or about 30% of the time, which broadly matched IMGT annotations. In a later analysis, TCR association rates were found to vary across HLA loci, with the most associated TCRs seen for DRB1 alleles and the fewest for HLA-C alleles. A later genetic analysis associated a missense DCLRE1C variant with V-gene and J-gene trimming of TCR beta chains, and an independent cohort replicated the association. In a later analysis, HLA-associated TCR beta chains showed more clonal expansion and lower generation probabilities than non-associated chains that were equally common. Roughly uniform sequencing depth across donors was assumed in presence/absence analyses, although this assumption may not hold. Because counts were too low, about 18 rarely observed V segments, including chromosome 9 orphons, were excluded from the earlier analysis of fewer than 650 of the donors. According to a later analysis, most CMV-associated TCR beta chains appeared to be HLA-restricted, and the HLA associations seemed to be driven largely by CMV exposure. A cluster of highly shared sequence variants was judged likely to represent a technical artifact of the sequencing pipeline.

In total, fewer than 750 healthy bone marrow donors made up the cohort. All cohort members were sampled while nominally healthy, although unrecorded immune exposures were likely present. The donor was CMV seronegative and belonged to the group of over 300 seronegative cohort members. A peripheral blood sample was collected from each donor, and TCR beta sequencing was performed on peripheral blood mononuclear cells. The Qiagen DNeasy Blood Extraction Kit was used to extract genomic DNA from the blood cell samples. CDR1 and CDR2 are drawn from the germline V gene: SGHVS, FQNEAQ. V and J are truncated by 5 bases and 5 bases respectively, leaving an intervening sequence of 10 bases. The CDR3 spans 12 residues, from the cysteine through the phenylalanine. The entry retains the CDR3 DNA only, 36 bases that are in frame from base 1. A remark on this clone: The antigen it binds to is not known. Per-nucleotide qualities are absent, and no much larger clonotype sits a single base away.

Libraries were prepared through the immunoSEQ multiplex PCR assay. A mixture of 60 forward primers for TCR Vbeta segments and 13 reverse primers for TCR Jbeta segments was used in the multiplex PCR. Amplification of the CDR3 region of rearranged TCR beta genes was performed with a multiplex PCR assay on genomic DNA. The amplified TCR beta libraries were sequenced on the Illumina HiSeq System as 87-base-pair reads. The original methods were these. A later analysis tallied some 79 million unique TCR beta chains across the 550 to 850 repertoires, and around 12 million of those chains were shared by two or more donors. To remove PCR and sequencing errors, raw reads were error-corrected and collapsed into unique sequences using a nearest-neighbor algorithm that merged closely related sequences. Alignment of CDR3 sequences to IMGT reference sequences was used to assign V, D and J gene segments. For a sequence to be retained, at least a six-nucleotide match to both a V gene segment and a J gene segment was required. A rearrangement was called productive if the CDR3 had no stop codons and remained in frame with V and J, and every other rearrangement was called non-productive. Following IMGT convention, CDR3 was defined as the stretch from the second conserved V-encoded cysteine to the conserved J-encoded phenylalanine. The earlier analysis of about 640 of the donors excluded any sequence lacking an unambiguous match to a single V gene segment. An earlier analysis of several hundred of the donors called V segments functional above 56.7% productive rearrangements and segregating when the between-donor standard deviation exceeded 5%. A statistical classification framework was built for diagnosing cytomegalovirus status from the catalog of TCR beta chain sequences. In a later analysis, TCR nucleotide sequences were compared against IMGT/GENE-DB human TR gene sequences so that V and J genes could be assigned. A later analysis assigned CDR3 sequences and most-parsimonious VDJ recombination scenarios with the TCRdist pipeline. In a later analysis, every TCR beta chain was defined by the combination of its CDR3 amino acid sequence and its V-gene family, and reads without a unique V-gene family were dropped. In a later analysis, approximately 590 highly shared, low-generation-probability nucleotide sequences were removed to address suspected cross-contamination and a sequencing artifact. In a later analysis, a clonal expansion index for each public chain was calculated from normalized within-repertoire ranks of inferred template counts. In a later analysis, generation probabilities were computed with a VDJ recombination model fitted to out-of-frame rearrangements, and the resulting probabilities were checked against IGoR. In a later analysis, hypergeometric tests were used to score TCR-TCR, TCR-HLA and TCR-CMV co-occurrence, with a repertoire-size bias correction applied to TCR pairs. False discovery rates were estimated in a later analysis by permuting HLA or CMV assignments 20 times. In a later analysis, co-occurring TCRs were grouped using DBSCAN, and TCRdist sequence similarity was added for clustering within HLA-allele-positive subsets. Repertoires with fewer than 30,000 or more than 120,000 public chains were left out of co-occurrence clustering, as were a handful of repertoires with anomalous nucleotide sharing. The table comes from immuneACCESS by way of TCRdb, which keeps in-frame sequences with V and J called. Part of the clones is missing from these tables; in studies checked, under half for an unresolved V gene and the rest for unknown reasons. That table is the source of V, J and clone size, and D and trimming were worked out from the DNA. The table for this sample lists about 140,000 clones; around 90% of them were counted only once. In total, the top ten clones hold 0.4% to 0.55% of the sample.

Recombination joined TRBV7-8 with TRBJ2-7; TRBD2 could be the D gene, as 5 bases match. The source material was PBMCs. This receptor was obtained from a woman between 40 and 50 years old in good health and CMV-seronegative. The DNA sequence is as follows: TGTGCCAGCAGCCTTCCGGGGAACGAGCAGTACTTC. This is translated as CASSLPGNEQYF.